A single sample gave rise to the 24 T cell receptor beta chains below, sequenced in a study of blood T cell repertoires in COVID-19. The protocol was immunoSEQ multiplex PCR, while the TCRdb copy is restricted to in-frame clones and leaves out a portion. The table has some 230,000 clones, more than 75% seen once. What was sequenced was peripheral blood. The receptors here all came from a woman aged 80 or over with COVID-19, enrolled during active disease.

The V call is TRBV7-9, the J call TRBJ1-5; no clear D gene. Germline CDR1 and CDR2: SEHNR and FQNEAQ (reference sequence). V gave up 5 bases and J gave up 3 bases, with 14 bases separating them. The CDR3 is made up of 15 amino acids. CDR3: CASSLGGPVNQPQHF. CDR3 sequence (DNA): TGTGCCAGCAGCCTGGGAGGGCCAGTCAATCAGCCCCAGCATTTT.

The V and J genes are TRBV12-5 and TRBJ2-7, with 7 bases identical to TRBD1. Trimming removed 5 bases from V and 4 bases from J; junction bases left unmatched: 8. There are 14 residues in the CDR3. The V gene's germline CDR1 is LGHNT and CDR2 FRNRAP. The CDR3 nucleotides are TGTGCTAGTGGTATAACAGGGGTTATTTACGAGCAGTACTTC. This translates into CASGITGVIYEQYF.

Turning to this clone: Other DNA sequences in this sample translate to the same CDR3. The chain has TRBV7-2 and TRBJ1-5, with 7 bases that match TRBD1. The ends lost 5 bases at V and 2 bases at J; junction bases unmatched: 3. The CDR3 contains 14 residues. Germline CDR1 SGHTA, CDR2 FQGNSA. CDR3 in amino acids: CASSLGTGNQPQHF. Written as DNA, the CDR3 is TGTGCCAGCAGCCTTGGGACAGGCAATCAGCCCCAGCATTTT.

J is TRBJ2-3 and V is TRBV3-1 (or the pseudogene TRBV3-2); 12 bases are shared with TRBD2. Germline CDR1 LGHDT, CDR2 YNNKEL (reference sequence). V lost 1 base, J lost 6 bases, and 5 bases stayed unmatched. CDR3 size: 16 residues. CDR3 protein: CASSQASGGAGDTQYF. In nucleotides, the CDR3 is TGTGCCAGCAGCCAAGCTAGCGGGGGGGCGGGGGATACGCAGTATTTT.

The chain has TRBV11-1 and TRBJ1-1; 9 bases are a match to TRBD1. CDR1 is SGHAT, CDR2 FQDESV, per germline (reference sequence). CDR3 length: 13 amino acids. V shed 6 bases, J shed 6 bases, and the junction held 5 bases outside the gene matches. The DNA for the CDR3 is TGTGCCAGCAGTCTAAACAGGGGGCCTGAAGCTTTCTTT. Protein: CASSLNRGPEAFF.

The J gene is TRBJ2-7, the V gene TRBV7-2; TRBD2 agrees at 13 bases. In germline, CDR1 is SGHTA, CDR2 FQGNSA. The CDR3 sequence is 13 residues long. Trimming took 4 bases from V and 12 from J; bases not matched to a gene: 6. CDR3 nucleotides: TGTGCCAGCAGCTCTGGACTAGCGGGAGAGGTGTACTTC. As protein: CASSSGLAGEVYF.

This clone occurred a few times. The V call is TRBV19, the J call TRBJ1-6, with 8 bases identical to TRBD1. The germline gives CDR1 LNHDA, CDR2 SQIVND (reference sequence). The CDR3 consists of 14 residues. Trimming took 5 bases from V and 6 from J; bases not matched to a gene: 3. DNA of the CDR3: TGTGCCAGTAGTTCCGACAGGGGTAATTCACCCCTCCACTTT. It translates to CASSSDRGNSPLHF. Supplemented by reference TRBV19 and TRBJ1-6, the full variable domain reads DGGITQSPKYLFRKEGQNVTLSCEQNLNHDAMYWYRQDPGQGLRLIYYSQIVNDFQKGDIAEGYSVSREKKESFPLTVTSAQKNPTAFYLCASSSDRGNSPLHFGNGTRLTVT.

This clone was detected only a few times. The V call is TRBV2, the J call TRBJ1-5, with no clear D. Between the trimmed V and J ends, which lost 1 base and 3 bases, there was a span of 10 bases. Germline V gene lookup returns CDR1 SNHLY and CDR2 FYNNEI. The CDR3 covers 15 residues. In nucleotides, the CDR3 is TGTGCCAGCAGTGAAGATAGAGCCCTCAATCAGCCCCAGCATTTT. The encoded protein is CASSEDRALNQPQHF.

This chain connects TRBV30 to TRBJ1-3, with 7 nucleotides matching TRBD1. Trimming took 4 bases from V and 0 from J; bases not matched to a gene: 6. Per germline, CDR1 GTSNPN and CDR2 SVGIG (reference sequence). This CDR3 region has 15 residues. CDR3 coding DNA: TGTGCCTGGAATGGGGACAGCCTCTCTGGAAACACCATATATTTT. The encoded protein is CAWNGDSLSGNTIYF.

The chain combines TRBV30 with TRBJ1-2, with D possibly being TRBD1 (6 bases). CDR1 is GTSNPN and CDR2 is SVGIG in the germline V gene (reference sequence). The ends were cut back, 4 bases at V and 4 bases at J, with 10 bases in the middle. This CDR3 is built from 12 residues. The CDR3 region is CAWTGVFYGYTF. The CDR3 DNA sequence: TGTGCCTGGACAGGGGTATTCTATGGCTACACCTTC.

V usage is TRBV27 and J usage is TRBJ2-5; 10 bases align to TRBD1. Germline lookup yields CDR1 MNHEY and CDR2 SMNVEV (reference sequence). This CDR3 contains 14 residues. With 6 bases clipped from V and 5 bases from J, the junction kept 6 bases outside the gene matches. CDR3 DNA sequence: TGTGCCAGCAGGAGACAGGGGGCGCGGGAGACCCAGTACTTC. This gives the protein CASRRQGARETQYF.

The chain joins TRBV10-3 to TRBJ1-2, with 9 bases fitting TRBD1. The CDR3 sequence is 13 residues long. Trimming at V came to 10 bases and at J to 4 bases, leaving 7 bases not matched to a gene. Germline values: CDR1 ENHRY, CDR2 SYGVKD. The CDR3 sequence is CATGQGMVYGYTF. In nucleotides, the CDR3 is TGTGCCACAGGACAGGGGATGGTCTATGGCTACACCTTC.

V gene TRBV6-2 or TRBV6-3 combines with J gene TRBJ1-5; TRBD1 aligns across 12 bases. Germline CDR1 is MNHEY and CDR2 is SVGEGT. V lost 4 bases to trimming and J lost 7 bases; unmatched junction nucleotides: 8. The CDR3 length is 16 residues. CDR3 sequence: CASSSSGTGGWQPQHF. The CDR3 DNA reads TGTGCCAGCAGTTCCTCCGGGACAGGGGGCTGGCAGCCCCAGCATTTT.

The chain uses TRBV5-1 and TRBJ1-2; 7 bases map to TRBD1. Germline CDR1 reads SGHRS; CDR2 reads YFSETQ. This CDR3 is 14 amino acids long. The ends lost 4 bases at V and 4 bases at J; junction bases unmatched: 7. CDR3 protein: CASSGGQVLYGYTF. In DNA form, the CDR3 reads TGCGCCAGCAGCGGTGGACAGGTACTCTATGGCTACACCTTC. The full variable domain, rest sourced from reference TRBV5-1 and TRBJ1-2, is KAGVTQTPRYLIKTRGQQVTLSCSPISGHRSVSWYQQTPGQGLQFLFEYFSETQRNKGNFPGRFSGRQFSNSRSEMNVSTLELGDSALYLCASSGGQVLYGYTFGSGTRLTVV.

The chain combines TRBV7-6 with TRBJ1-5; D unclear. Trimming left V 5 bases short and J 5 bases short, with 10 bases between. The germline V gene has CDR1 SGHVS and CDR2 FNYEAQ. This CDR3 has 13 amino acids. In nucleotides, the CDR3 is TGTGCCAGCAGCCCGGCGGAGTATCAGCCCCAGCATTTT. It specifies CASSPAEYQPQHF.

The chain joins TRBV6-1 to TRBJ1-1; the match to TRBD1 covers 9 bases. With V trimmed by 3 bases and J by 2 bases, 16 bases remained unmatched. The germline gives CDR1 MNHNS, CDR2 SASEGT. There are 19 residues in the CDR3. The CDR3 reads CASSEFRIGTGFGNTEAFF. CDR3 in DNA: TGTGCCAGCAGTGAGTTTCGGATCGGGACAGGGTTCGGAAACACTGAAGCTTTCTTT.

The chain joins TRBV30 to TRBJ2-5; TRBD1 is a possible D gene (6 bases). There are 13 residues in the CDR3. Germline-derived CDR1 and CDR2 are GTSNPN and SVGIG (reference sequence). CDR3 bases: TGTGCTGGAAAGGGGGACGAACGAGAGACCCAGTACTTC. Translating it yields CAGKGDERETQYF.

The rearrangement joins TRBV19 to TRBJ1-6; D remains unclear. The V and J ends lost 5 bases and 10 bases respectively, with 18 bases between them. The CDR3 has 15 amino acids. The germline V gene encodes CDR1 LNHDA and CDR2 SQIVND (reference sequence). The CDR3 sequence is CASSSQANNHSPLHF. In DNA form, the CDR3 reads TGTGCCAGTAGTTCCCAGGCGAATAATCACTCACCCCTCCACTTT.

This rearrangement joins TRBV13 to TRBJ2-2, with 9 positions matching TRBD1. The V gene end was trimmed by 5 bases and the J gene end by 6 bases; junction bases not matched to a gene: 10. CDR3 size: 16 residues. CDR1 is PRHDT, CDR2 FYEKMQ, per germline (reference sequence). The CDR3 DNA reads as TGTGCCAGCAGCCCGGGACAGGGTTCATTCGCCGGGGAGCTGTTTTTT. It encodes CASSPGQGSFAGELFF.

The chain combines TRBV29-1 with TRBJ1-1; D is perhaps TRBD1 (5 bases). This CDR3 spans 12 amino acids. CDR1 is SQVTM and CDR2 is ANQGSEA in the germline V gene. For the CDR3, the DNA is TGCATCGTATTTGACAGTACCACTGAAGCTTTCTTT. Translating it yields CIVFDSTTEAFF. Full variable domain (rest looked up from reference TRBV29-1 and TRBJ1-1): SAVISQKPSRDICQRGTSLTIQCQVDSQVTMMFWYRQQPGQSLTLIATANQGSEATYESGFVIDKFPISRPNLTFSTLTVSNMSPEDSSIYLCIVFDSTTEAFFGQGTRLTVV.

CDR3 amino acids: CAWMTGTGVGGYTF. CDR3 DNA: TGTGCCTGGATGACCGGGACAGGGGTGGGGGGCTACACCTTC. This chain links TRBV30 with TRBJ1-2, with TRBD1 matching over 10 bases. The CDR3 consists of 14 residues. V dropped 4 bases and J dropped 8; count of bases not matched to a gene: 10. Germline V gives CDR1 GTSNPN, CDR2 SVGIG (reference sequence). Variable domain in full (rest from reference TRBV30 and TRBJ1-2): SQTIHQWPATLVQPVGSPLSLECTVEGTSNPNLYWYRQAAGRGLQLLFYSVGIGQISSEVPQNLSASRPQDRQFILSSKKLLLSDSGFYLCAWMTGTGVGGYTFGSGTRLTVV.

The chain has TRBV5-4 and TRBJ1-1; no clear D. The germline CDR1 and CDR2 sequences are SGHNT and YYREEE (reference sequence). The CDR3 totals 14 residues. V shed 9 bases and J shed 5 bases, with 20 bases lying between them. CDR3 in amino acids: CATLQQSQGTEAFF. DNA of the CDR3: TGTGCCACCCTCCAACAGAGCCAAGGAACTGAAGCTTTCTTT. The entire variable domain, with the rest obtained from reference TRBV5-4 and TRBJ1-1, is as follows: ETGVTQSPTHLIKTRGQQVTLRCSSQSGHNTVSWYQQALGQGPQFIFQYYREEENGRGNFPPRFSGLQFPNYSSELNVNALELDDSALYLCATLQQSQGTEAFFGQGTRLTVV.

The V and J genes are TRBV7-9 and TRBJ2-7, with D possibly matching TRBD2 (7 bases). The germline CDR1 and CDR2 sequences are SEHNR and FQNEAQ (reference sequence). The CDR3 spans 15 residues. The V gene lost 5 bases and the J gene lost 0 bases, with 14 bases spanning the gap. The CDR3 DNA sequence: TGTGCCAGCAGCCAAGGCGGGGGCTACTCCTACGAGCAGTACTTC. Its protein is CASSQGGGYSYEQYF.

The chain employs TRBV3-1 (or the pseudogene TRBV3-2) and TRBJ2-1; TRBD2 matches 8 bases. CDR1 is LGHDT and CDR2 is YNNKEL in the germline V gene (reference sequence). J gave up 6 bases and V 4 bases, and 11 bases lay outside the gene matches. The CDR3 totals 16 residues. The CDR3 nucleotides are TGTGCCAGCAGCCGGACTAGCCAAGGTTTCAGCAATGAGCAGTTCTTC. As protein: CASSRTSQGFSNEQFF.